The 22 T cell receptor beta chains presented below share a single source sample, sequenced in a study of T cell changes during pregnancy in multiple sclerosis. Clones were read by immunoSEQ multiplex PCR, and TCRdb kept only the in-frame ones, dropping some. The profile shows about 32,000 clones, 89% of them singletons. This specimen consisted of CD8+ T cells from peripheral blood mononuclear cells, obtained in the second trimester of pregnancy. These receptors were collected from a female donor with multiple sclerosis, enrolled in a pregnancy study.

The gene calls are TRBV30 and TRBJ2-1, with 13 bases identical to TRBD2. The CDR3 runs to 19 residues. V lost 3 bases to trimming and J lost 8 bases; unmatched junction nucleotides: 19. Germline CDR1 and CDR2: GTSNPN and SVGIG (reference sequence). The CDR3 DNA sequence: TGTGCCTGGAGCGGGGGGACTAGCGGGACATCGGTGGGGCAGGATGAGCAGTTCTTC. Translated, it gives CAWSGGTSGTSVGQDEQFF.

The chain couples TRBV5-1 to TRBJ2-3, with 7 positions matching TRBD2. The CDR3 contains 15 residues. The germline V gene has CDR1 SGHRS and CDR2 YFSETQ. The ends lost 4 bases at V and 2 bases at J; junction bases unmatched: 7. For the CDR3, the DNA is TGCGCCAGCAGCCGTCATGGGGGGGACACAGATACGCAGTATTTT. Amino acid sequence: CASSRHGGDTDTQYF.

The gene calls are TRBV28 and TRBJ2-3; 11 bases are a match to TRBD2. Germline V gene data show CDR1 as MDHEN and CDR2 as SYDVKM. The V segment lost 4 bases and the J segment 3 bases; nucleotides outside the gene matches: 18. This CDR3 is 20 amino acids long. CDR3 in DNA: TGTGCCAGCAGTTCCGGAGAGGACCTTTTTAGCGGGAGGGCAACAGATACGCAGTATTTT. Residues: CASSSGEDLFSGRATDTQYF.

This chain connects TRBV27 to TRBJ1-1; 7 bases map to TRBD1. Trimming took 7 bases from V and 2 from J; bases not matched to a gene: 4. Germline CDR1 and CDR2: MNHEY and SMNVEV (reference sequence). The CDR3 loop spans 13 amino acids. This chain's CDR3 is CASTGDSNTEAFF. As DNA, the CDR3 is TGTGCCAGCACCGGGGACAGCAACACTGAAGCTTTCTTT.

V is TRBV27 and J is TRBJ2-7, with 9 bases aligning to TRBD2. V gave up 2 bases and J gave up 3 bases; unmatched junction bases: 2. The length of the CDR3 is 14 residues. Germline values: CDR1 MNHEY, CDR2 SMNVEV (reference sequence). The CDR3 coding sequence is TGTGCCAGCAGTTTAGAGCGGGGGGACTACGAGCAGTACTTC. Its protein is CASSLERGDYEQYF.

About this clone itself: This sample includes further DNA sequences coding for the same CDR3. The chain uses TRBV7-2 and TRBJ2-7; the D is unclear. The CDR3 sequence is 11 residues long. The V and J ends lost 6 bases and 2 bases respectively, with 5 bases between them. The V gene's germline CDR1 is SGHTA and CDR2 FQGNSA. CDR3 residues: CASSSTYEQYF. The CDR3 nucleotides read TGTGCCAGCAGTTCCACCTACGAGCAGTACTTC.

This chain joins TRBV9 and TRBJ1-1, with 8 nucleotides matching TRBD1. The J segment lost 5 bases and the V segment lost 3 bases, leaving 3 bases of the junction unmatched. Germline V gene lookup returns CDR1 SGDLS and CDR2 YYNGEE. This CDR3 has 13 amino acids. CDR3 nucleotides: TGTGCCAGCAGCGCGACAGGGGAAACTGAAGCTTTCTTT. Translated, it gives CASSATGETEAFF.

The chain links TRBV10-3 to TRBJ2-6; 11 bases match TRBD1. The CDR3 sequence is 17 residues long. Losses at the gene ends were 5 bases for V and 1 base for J; bases not matched to a gene: 4. Germline V gene sequence: CDR1 ENHRY, CDR2 SYGVKD. This CDR3 reads CAISSRDRGSGANVLTF. The CDR3 region has the DNA TGTGCCATCAGTTCCCGGGACAGGGGGTCTGGGGCCAACGTCCTGACTTTC.

The CDR3 bases are TGTGCCAGCAGCCCCATTAACACTGAAGCTTTCTTT. As protein: CASSPINTEAFF. The chain carries TRBV7-8 and TRBJ1-1; no clear D gene. The CDR3 consists of 12 residues. Germline V gene lookup returns CDR1 SGHVS and CDR2 FQNEAQ. Deletions cut 5 bases from V and 2 bases from J, with 6 bases between.

This chain links TRBV10-3 with TRBJ2-3; 10 nucleotides line up with TRBD2. This CDR3 spans 15 amino acids. CDR1 is ENHRY, CDR2 SYGVKD, per germline. Germline trimming cut 3 bases from V and 2 bases from J; bases unmatched to any gene: 2. Here the CDR3 DNA reads TGTGCCATCAGTGAACTAGCGGGGTTCACAGATACGCAGTATTTT. This encodes CAISELAGFTDTQYF.

The rearrangement uses TRBV2 and TRBJ2-3; no clear D gene. The CDR3 consists of 12 residues. Germline CDR1 SNHLY, CDR2 FYNNEI. V lost 10 bases to trimming and J lost 0 bases, with 8 bases between them. The CDR3 loop is CAIQTSTDTQYF. DNA of the CDR3: TGTGCCATCCAGACTAGCACAGATACGCAGTATTTT.

The chain links TRBV5-1 to TRBJ1-1; D call uncertain. Trimming took off 0 bases at V and 8 bases at J, with 8 bases between the two ends. Germline loops: CDR1 SGHRS, CDR2 YFSETQ. This CDR3 contains 12 residues. The CDR3 region has the DNA TGCGCCAGCAGCTTGGGTGTATCCGAAGCTTTCTTT. Its protein product is CASSLGVSEAFF.

CDR3: CASSLTGGEQYF. The CDR3 bases are TGTGCCAGCAGCTTAACGGGAGGCGAGCAGTACTTC. The rearrangement links TRBV13 to TRBJ2-7, with 7 bases lining up with TRBD2. The CDR3 spans 12 residues. V lost 2 bases and J lost 6; bases outside the gene matches: 1. The germline V gene encodes CDR1 PRHDT and CDR2 FYEKMQ (reference sequence).

The rearrangement uses TRBV5-6 and TRBJ2-3; 7 bases line up with TRBD2. V lost 5 bases to trimming and J lost 2 bases; unmatched junction nucleotides: 8. CDR3 length equals 15 residues. CDR1 SGHDT and CDR2 YYEEEE come from the germline V gene. In DNA form, the CDR3 reads TGTGCCAGCAGACCGGGGGGACCTTCCACAGATACGCAGTATTTT. It is translated as CASRPGGPSTDTQYF.

The sample holds one count of this clone. The rearrangement links TRBV5-3 to TRBJ2-5, with D perhaps matching TRBD2 (5 bases). TRBV5-3 is given ORF status, its function remaining uncertain. The CDR3 runs 17 residues. V lost 6 bases and J 5 bases, leaving 26 bases between the germline ends. This CDR3 reads CARTSRDLGSFWETQYF. The CDR3 region has the DNA TGTGCCAGAACTTCCCGCGATTTGGGGAGTTTTTGGGAGACCCAGTACTTC.

In its sample, this clone was seen a few times. V and J are TRBV15 and TRBJ2-1, with 11 bases matching TRBD2. The germline gives CDR1 LNHNV, CDR2 YYDKDF (reference sequence). This CDR3 comprises 16 residues. The ends lost 3 bases at V and 1 base at J; junction bases unmatched: 2. The CDR3 nucleotides read TGTGCCACCAGCAGGGCTAGCGGGGGGTCCTACAATGAGCAGTTCTTC. It specifies CATSRASGGSYNEQFF.

The chain uses TRBV11-2 and TRBJ2-5, with D perhaps matching TRBD2 (6 bases). V was pared by 4 bases and J by 3 bases, with 18 bases between. This CDR3 region has 16 residues. Per the germline V gene, CDR1 is SGHAT and CDR2 is FQNNGV. The DNA of the CDR3 is TGTGCCAGCAGCTCCCTGACTAGTAGAGGAAAAGAGACCCAGTACTTC. Encoded protein: CASSSLTSRGKETQYF.

V is TRBV7-6 and J is TRBJ2-7; TRBD1 matches 9 bases. The CDR3 extends over 17 amino acids. The germline V gene encodes CDR1 SGHVS and CDR2 FNYEAQ. The J segment lost 6 bases and the V segment lost 5 bases, leaving 17 bases of the junction unmatched. The CDR3 is CASSKTGGTGPTSEQYF. Written as DNA, the CDR3 is TGTGCCAGCAGCAAAACGGGCGGGACAGGGCCGACTAGCGAGCAGTACTTC.

The J gene is TRBJ1-5, the V gene TRBV27, with 9 bases fitting TRBD1. This CDR3 is built from 15 residues. CDR1 is MNHEY and CDR2 is SMNVEV in the germline V gene (reference sequence). Trimming cost V 6 bases and J 2 bases; bases outside gene matches: 5. CDR3 protein: CASSPRDRGNQPQHF. In nucleotides, the CDR3 is TGTGCCAGCAGCCCTCGGGACAGGGGCAATCAGCCCCAGCATTTT.

The rearrangement links TRBV7-8 to TRBJ2-1; 8 bases agree with TRBD1. The CDR3 length is 16 residues. CDR1 and CDR2 from the germline V gene are SGHVS and FQNEAQ. The ends lost 2 bases at V and 3 bases at J; junction bases unmatched: 6. The CDR3 DNA follows: TGTGCCAGCAGCTTACAACCAGGGGGCTACTACAATGAGCAGTTCTTC. Protein: CASSLQPGGYYNEQFF.

The V and J genes are TRBV28 and TRBJ1-4; TRBD1 is a possible D gene (6 bases). The CDR3 contains 15 residues. Trimming stripped 5 bases from V and 5 bases from J, with 15 bases between. Germline V gene data show CDR1 as MDHEN and CDR2 as SYDVKM. The CDR3 coding sequence is TGTGCCAGCAGTCCCGGACAGCTCCGGAATGAAAAACTGTTTTTT. The encoded protein is CASSPGQLRNEKLFF.

This chain links TRBV7-8 with TRBJ2-7, with D tentatively TRBD2 (6 bases). The CDR3 totals 13 residues. CDR1 is SGHVS, CDR2 FQNEAQ, per germline. The V end was cut by 1 base, the J end by 7 bases, with 11 bases between. For the CDR3, the DNA is TGTGCCAGCAGCTTAGAATTGGGGGGTGAGCAGTACTTC. This codes for CASSLELGGEQYF.